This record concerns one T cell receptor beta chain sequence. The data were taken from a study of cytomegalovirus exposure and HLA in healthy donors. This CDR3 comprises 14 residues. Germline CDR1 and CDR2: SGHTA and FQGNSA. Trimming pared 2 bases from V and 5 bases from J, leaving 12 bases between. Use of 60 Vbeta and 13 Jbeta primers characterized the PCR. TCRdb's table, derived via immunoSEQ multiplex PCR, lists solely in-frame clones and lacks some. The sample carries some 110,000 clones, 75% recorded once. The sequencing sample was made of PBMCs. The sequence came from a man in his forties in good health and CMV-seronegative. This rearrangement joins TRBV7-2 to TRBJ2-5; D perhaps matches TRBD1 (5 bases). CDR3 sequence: CASSLSGLGETQYF. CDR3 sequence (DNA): TGTGCCAGCAGCTTATCAGGGCTGGGTGAGACCCAGTACTTC.